These 10 T cell receptor beta chains share one sample of origin, sequenced in a study of T cells after yellow fever vaccination (dated by TCRdb to 2018 to 2020). The receptor library was made with 5' RACE. Sequenced on an Illumina NovaSeq 6000. The public reads were reprocessed in TCRdb via fastp at Q25 and MiXCR, keeping in-frame beta chains. When rows share a CDR3 protein, they turn into one entry using the most common DNA and genes. This sample is represented by about 350,000 distinct CDR3 sequences; about 12% of them were singletons. 2.5% to 4% of the sample goes to the ten largest clones. Taken with the paper, the label for treatment or condition translates to: live attenuated yellow fever vaccine strain. Specimen: CD4+ T cells sorted from PBMCs, collected 15 days after the yellow fever booster vaccination. These TCRs come from a man between 18 and 35 years old who received the YFV17D yellow fever vaccine.

This clonotype came up many times. The J gene is TRBJ1-2, the V gene TRBV20-1; D unresolved. In germline, CDR1 is DFQATT, CDR2 SNEGSKA (reference sequence). The CDR3 is 16 amino acids. Trimming took 4 bases from V and 5 from J, leaving 23 bases between them. The CDR3 here is CSATPAREGSYYGYTF. Written as DNA, the CDR3 is TGCAGTGCTACTCCCGCGCGGGAAGGATCCTATTATGGCTACACCTTC.

This clonotype was detected ten times or more. This sequence joins TRBV6-5 and TRBJ1-4, with 8 nucleotides matching TRBD1. This CDR3 comprises 16 residues. Looked up from germline, CDR1 is MNHEY and CDR2 is SVGAGI. Trimming took 5 bases from V and 5 from J; bases not matched to a gene: 10. CDR3 in DNA: TGTGCCAGCAGTCTTCGGGGAGACAGGGGAAATGAAAAACTGTTTTTT. Translating gives CASSLRGDRGNEKLFF.

As for this clonotype: A much larger clone lies a single base off, so this may be a read error. The J gene is TRBJ1-2, the V gene TRBV12-3 or TRBV12-4; D is perhaps TRBD1 (6 bases). This CDR3 comprises 14 residues. V was cut by 6 bases and J by 6 bases, with 17 bases left in between. This chain's CDR3 is CASRIAGVDHGYTF. The CDR3 nucleotides are TGTGCCAGCAGAATCGCAGGGGTTGACCATGGCTACACCTTC.

This clonotype was seen at least ten times. The chain uses TRBV7-2 and TRBJ1-1; D not resolved. Per germline, CDR1 SGHTA and CDR2 FQGNSA. This CDR3 is built from 13 residues. V was trimmed by 4 bases and J by 5 bases, leaving 11 bases between them. Here the CDR3 reads CASSSIRNTEAFF. DNA for the CDR3: TGTGCCAGCAGCTCAATTCGAAATACTGAAGCTTTCTTT. Full variable domain (rest looked up from reference TRBV7-2 and TRBJ1-1): GAGVSQSPSNKVTEKGKDVELRCDPISGHTALYWYRQSLGQGLEFLIYFQGNSAPDKSGLPSDRFSAERTGGSVSTLTIQRTQQEDSAVYLCASSSIRNTEAFFGQGTRLTVV.

This sequence joins TRBV12-3 or TRBV12-4 and TRBJ2-5; tentatively, D is TRBD1 or TRBD2 (6 bases each). This CDR3 comprises 14 residues. Deletions cut 7 bases from V and 4 bases from J, with 16 bases between. In nucleotides, the CDR3 is TGTGCCAGCACCGATCGGGGGCAGGGAGAGACCCAGTACTTC. This sequence encodes CASTDRGQGETQYF.

This clonotype showed up many times. The chain is built from TRBV20-1 and TRBJ2-6; tentatively, D is TRBD2 (5 bases). V was shortened by 5 bases and J by 0 bases, with 11 bases between the two germline ends. The CDR3 length is 15 residues. Germline CDR1 reads DFQATT; CDR2 reads SNEGSKA (reference sequence). The CDR3 loop is CSADGGFSGANVLTF. The CDR3 nucleotides read TGCAGTGCTGATGGAGGCTTCTCTGGGGCCAACGTCCTGACTTTC.

J is TRBJ1-1 and V is TRBV6-2 or TRBV6-3; no clear D. Germline assignment: CDR1 MNHEY and CDR2 SVGEGT. This CDR3 comprises 14 residues. The V end was cut by 6 bases, the J end by 4 bases, with 15 bases between. The CDR3 is CASRKSLQSTEAFF. In nucleotides, the CDR3 is TGTGCCAGCAGAAAATCCTTGCAGAGCACTGAAGCTTTCTTT.

The V call is TRBV5-6, the J call TRBJ1-1; D perhaps matches TRBD1 (6 bases). V was cut by 5 bases and J by 5 bases, with 16 bases left in between. CDR1 SGHDT and CDR2 YYEEEE come from the germline V gene. This CDR3 is 14 amino acids long. CDR3 residues: CASRPRGMRTEAFF. DNA of the CDR3: TGTGCCAGCAGACCCAGGGGAATGAGGACTGAAGCTTTCTTT.

DNA of the CDR3: TGTGCCAGCAGTGAAAATTCGGAGTACAATGAGCAGTTCTTC. Residues: CASSENSEYNEQFF. V is TRBV6-1 and J is TRBJ2-1; the D is unclear. The CDR3 extends over 14 amino acids. V was clipped by 2 bases and J by 4 bases, with 9 bases between them. Germline V gene data show CDR1 as MNHNS and CDR2 as SASEGT.

This chain uses TRBV9 with TRBJ2-5, with TRBD1 matching 9 bases. The CDR3 is made up of 17 amino acids. Trimming removed 0 bases from V and 5 bases from J; junction bases left unmatched: 11. Germline-derived CDR1 and CDR2 are SGDLS and YYNGEE. The CDR3 coding sequence is TGTGCCAGCAGCGTAGCTCCCAGACAGGGGGGGCAGGAGACCCAGTACTTC. Translation gives CASSVAPRQGGQETQYF.